This is a list of T cell receptor beta chains from one sample in a study of T cells in Graves' hyperthyroidism and ophthalmopathy. TCRdb re-called the multiplex PCR reads through MiXCR, storing one row per CDR3 protein. The sample shows 330,000 or so distinct CDR3 sequences, roughly 18% of them seen only once. Material for sequencing was blood. These receptors were obtained from a woman in her 40s with Graves' ophthalmopathy. The CDR3 runs from the conserved cysteine through the conserved F or W. D genes are given only for firm matches. Rows may omit the clone size; those that give it use once, few, many or a size class.

V gene: TRBV7-2; CDR3 length: 14; D gene: -; J gene: TRBJ1-5; clone size: many; CDR3 protein: CASSYVASDQPQHF; CDR3 DNA: TGTGCCAGCAGCTACGTGGCCAGTGATCAGCCCCAGCATTTT
V gene: TRBV27; CDR3 length: 16; D gene: -; J gene: TRBJ2-7; clone size: many; CDR3 protein: CASSFSLARSSYEQYF; CDR3 DNA: TGTGCCAGCAGTTTTTCCCTAGCGCGTTCCTCCTACGAGCAGTACTTC
V gene: TRBV6-1; CDR3 length: 13; D gene: -; J gene: TRBJ1-1; clone size: many; CDR3 protein: CASTGVENTEAFF; CDR3 DNA: TGTGCCAGCACAGGGGTCGAGAACACTGAAGCTTTCTTT
V gene: TRBV6-5; CDR3 length: 14; D gene: -; J gene: TRBJ1-1; clone size: -; CDR3 protein: CASSSPGRYTEAFF; CDR3 DNA: TGTGCCAGCAGTTCCCCCGGACGGTACACTGAAGCTTTCTTT
V gene: TRBV28; CDR3 length: 16; D gene: -; J gene: TRBJ1-5; clone size: many; CDR3 protein: CASSPRGRGSNQPQHF; CDR3 DNA: TGTGCCAGCAGTCCACGGGGGAGGGGTAGCAATCAGCCCCAGCATTTT
V gene: TRBV15; CDR3 length: 14; D gene: TRBD1; J gene: TRBJ1-2; clone size: many; CDR3 protein: CATSKTGGNYGYTF; CDR3 DNA: TGTGCCACCAGTAAAACAGGGGGAAACTATGGCTACACCTTC
V gene: TRBV3-1; CDR3 length: 12; D gene: -; J gene: TRBJ2-5; clone size: -; CDR3 protein: CASRTAKGTQYF; CDR3 DNA: TGTGCCAGCCGGACAGCAAAAGGGACCCAGTACTTC
V gene: TRBV6-1; CDR3 length: 13; D gene: TRBD1; J gene: TRBJ2-7; clone size: -; CDR3 protein: CASKTGDVYEQYF; CDR3 DNA: TGTGCCAGCAAAACAGGGGATGTATACGAGCAGTACTTC
V gene: TRBV11-2; CDR3 length: 14; D gene: -; J gene: TRBJ2-5; clone size: many; CDR3 protein: CASSARTDLETQYF; CDR3 DNA: TGTGCCAGCAGCGCGCGGACAGACCTAGAGACCCAGTACTTC
V gene: TRBV7-2; CDR3 length: 18; D gene: -; J gene: TRBJ1-6; clone size: many; CDR3 protein: CASSLTGTSAGNNSPLHF; CDR3 DNA: TGTGCCAGCAGCTTGACCGGGACATCGGCCGGAAATAATTCACCCCTCCACTTT
V gene: TRBV6-4; CDR3 length: 15; D gene: -; J gene: TRBJ2-2; clone size: few; CDR3 protein: CASSEVAENTGELFF; CDR3 DNA: TGTGCCAGCAGTGAAGTAGCGGAGAACACCGGGGAGCTGTTTTTT
V gene: TRBV7-9; CDR3 length: 14; D gene: -; J gene: TRBJ1-1; clone size: -; CDR3 protein: CAIQGDGMNTEAFF; CDR3 DNA: TGTGCCATTCAAGGGGACGGAATGAACACTGAAGCTTTCTTT
V gene: TRBV27; CDR3 length: 14; D gene: -; J gene: TRBJ2-5; clone size: few; CDR3 protein: CASSLGRRQETQYF; CDR3 DNA: TGTGCCAGCAGCTTAGGTAGACGTCAAGAGACCCAGTACTTC
V gene: TRBV6-1; CDR3 length: 14; D gene: TRBD1; J gene: TRBJ2-7; clone size: -; CDR3 protein: CASRTGEYNYEQYF; CDR3 DNA: TGTGCCAGCAGGACAGGGGAGTATAACTACGAACAGTACTTC
V gene: TRBV6-1; CDR3 length: 12; D gene: -; J gene: TRBJ2-7; clone size: -; CDR3 protein: CAIRTGSYEQYF; CDR3 DNA: TGTGCCATCCGGACCGGCTCCTACGAGCAGTACTTC
V gene: TRBV4-2; CDR3 length: 16; D gene: -; J gene: TRBJ1-2; clone size: many; CDR3 protein: CASSQEDQGGHYGYTF; CDR3 DNA: TGTGCCAGCAGCCAAGAGGATCAGGGCGGGCACTATGGCTACACCTTC
V gene: TRBV27; CDR3 length: 15; D gene: -; J gene: TRBJ2-2; clone size: many; CDR3 protein: CASSSLGGGTGELFF; CDR3 DNA: TGTGCCAGCAGTTCCTTGGGGGGCGGCACCGGGGAGCTGTTTTTT
V gene: TRBV30; CDR3 length: 14; D gene: -; J gene: TRBJ1-6; clone size: many; CDR3 protein: CAWSTSVGQSPLHF; CDR3 DNA: TGTGCCTGGAGTACAAGCGTAGGACAGTCACCCCTCCACTTT
V gene: TRBV5-1; CDR3 length: 14; D gene: -; J gene: TRBJ2-5; clone size: many; CDR3 protein: CASSLRLVAETQYF; CDR3 DNA: TGCGCCAGCAGCTTGAGGTTGGTGGCGGAGACCCAGTACTTC
V gene: TRBV20-1; CDR3 length: 11; D gene: -; J gene: TRBJ2-7; clone size: many; CDR3 protein: CSAGTSYEQYF; CDR3 DNA: TGCAGTGCCGGGACCTCCTACGAGCAGTACTTC
V gene: TRBV4-1; CDR3 length: 13; D gene: -; J gene: TRBJ2-7; clone size: -; CDR3 protein: CASSFRTTNEQYF; CDR3 DNA: TGCGCCAGCAGCTTCAGGACTACGAACGAGCAGTACTTC
V gene: TRBV4-2; CDR3 length: 16; D gene: -; J gene: TRBJ2-6; clone size: many; CDR3 protein: CASSPNAGWGANVLTF; CDR3 DNA: TGTGCCAGCAGCCCCAACGCGGGATGGGGGGCCAACGTCCTGACTTTC